This T cell receptor (beta chain) was sequenced for a study of CD8 T cells in Susac syndrome. Study conclusions and caveats: The authors acknowledged that their TCR sequencing and HLA analysis involved a relatively small number of individuals.

In germline, CDR1 is SGHNT, CDR2 YYREEE (reference sequence). V lost 4 bases, J lost 2 bases, and 13 bases stayed unmatched. This CDR3 has 20 residues. This clonotype has a single count. No antigen is known for it. After extraction with the RNeasy kit, about 0.5 to 1 ug of the RNA was reverse transcribed using random hexamers. Across 54 Vbeta and 13 Jbeta, immunoSEQ multiplex PCR amplified TCR beta CDR3. TCRdb itself ran the immunoSEQ multiplex PCR reads through MiXCR, one entry per CDR3 protein. The profile covers roughly 50,000 distinct CDR3 sequences, with more than 85% appearing a single time and roughly 0.52% taken by the ten largest. From blood CD8+ and CD4+ T cells, TCR beta sequences were generated. Negative isolation was applied to CD8+ and CD4+ T cells, and FACS enrichment was applied to TEMRA cells.

This TCR was recovered from a human donor in good health. Sequenced material: CD8+ T cells from PBMCs. The V and J genes are TRBV5-4 and TRBJ2-3, with 16 nucleotides matching TRBD2. CDR3: CASSRRGTSGRGTITDTQYF. The CDR3 DNA follows: TGTGCCAGCAGCCGACGAGGGACTAGCGGGAGGGGTACTATCACAGATACGCAGTATTTT.